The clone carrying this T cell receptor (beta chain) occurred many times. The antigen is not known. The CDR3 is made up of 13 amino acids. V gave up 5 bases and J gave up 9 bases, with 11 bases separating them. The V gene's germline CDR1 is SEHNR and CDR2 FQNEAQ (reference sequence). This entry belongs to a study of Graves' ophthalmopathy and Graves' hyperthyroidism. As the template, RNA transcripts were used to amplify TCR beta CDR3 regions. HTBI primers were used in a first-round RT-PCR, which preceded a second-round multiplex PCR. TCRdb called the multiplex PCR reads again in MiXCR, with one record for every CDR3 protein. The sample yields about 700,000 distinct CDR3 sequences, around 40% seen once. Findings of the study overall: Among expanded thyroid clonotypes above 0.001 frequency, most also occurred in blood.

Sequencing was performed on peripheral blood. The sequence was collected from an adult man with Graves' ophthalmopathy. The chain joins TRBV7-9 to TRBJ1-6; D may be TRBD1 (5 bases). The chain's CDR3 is CASSISGPSPLHF. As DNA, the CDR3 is TGTGCCAGCAGCATTTCAGGGCCTTCACCCCTCCACTTT.